What follows are 5 T cell receptor beta chains derived from one specimen sequenced in a study of Graves' ophthalmopathy and Graves' hyperthyroidism. As the template, RNA transcripts were used to amplify TCR beta CDR3 regions. HTBI primers primed a first-round RT-PCR, and a second-round multiplex PCR followed. One entry per CDR3 protein results from TCRdb running MiXCR on the multiplex PCR reads. Here the sample spans around 400,000 distinct CDR3 sequences, around a fifth being singletons. The sequenced sample consisted of peripheral blood. The receptor source for this set is a woman between 18 and 29 years old with stable Graves' hyperthyroidism.

This clonotype appeared many times. The rearrangement joins TRBV18 to TRBJ2-5, with 7 bases fitting TRBD1. The CDR3 has 14 residues. The germline gives CDR1 KGHSH, CDR2 LQKENI. Germline trimming cut 3 bases from V and 2 bases from J; bases unmatched to any gene: 3. Here the CDR3 DNA reads TGTGCCAGCTCACCTAAGGGACAGCAAGAGACCCAGTACTTC. It yields the protein CASSPKGQQETQYF.

This chain links TRBV18 with TRBJ1-1, with D perhaps matching TRBD1 (6 bases). The V and J ends lost 5 bases and 5 bases respectively, with 18 bases between them. Germline CDR1 is KGHSH and CDR2 is LQKENI. CDR3 length equals 15 residues. DNA of the CDR3: TGTGCCAGCTCAGCGTTACAGGGCATGGAAACTGAAGCTTTCTTT. Translation: CASSALQGMETEAFF.

To note about this clonotype: This CDR3 fails to terminate in the conserved phenylalanine or tryptophan, so it likely reflects a read error. V and J are TRBV4-1 and TRBJ1-5; tentative D call: TRBD1 (5 bases). CDR1 MGHRA and CDR2 YSYEKL come from the germline V gene. The V end was cut by 0 bases, the J end by 6 bases, with 12 bases between. CDR3 size: 15 residues. The CDR3 DNA reads TGCGCCAGCAGCCAAGATCAGCCGGGGGGTCAGCCCCAGCATTTG. Translating it yields CASSQDQPGGQPQHL.

This chain links TRBV6-2 or TRBV6-3 with TRBJ1-2; D gene ambiguous. The CDR3 is 14 residues long. Trimming pared 5 bases from V and 4 bases from J, leaving 14 bases between. The V gene's germline CDR1 is MNHEY and CDR2 SVGEGT. The CDR3: CASSRPLGSYGYTF. CDR3 coding DNA: TGTGCCAGCAGTCGACCCCTAGGAAGCTATGGCTACACCTTC.

This rearrangement joins TRBV15 to TRBJ1-2; D may be TRBD1 (5 bases). This CDR3 is 15 amino acids long. Germline loops: CDR1 LNHNV, CDR2 YYDKDF (reference sequence). Trimming removed 1 base from V and 6 bases from J, with 15 bases in between. The CDR3 DNA sequence: TGTGCCACCAGCAGAGGTACAGGCGTAAGAAATGGCTACACCTTC. As protein: CATSRGTGVRNGYTF.